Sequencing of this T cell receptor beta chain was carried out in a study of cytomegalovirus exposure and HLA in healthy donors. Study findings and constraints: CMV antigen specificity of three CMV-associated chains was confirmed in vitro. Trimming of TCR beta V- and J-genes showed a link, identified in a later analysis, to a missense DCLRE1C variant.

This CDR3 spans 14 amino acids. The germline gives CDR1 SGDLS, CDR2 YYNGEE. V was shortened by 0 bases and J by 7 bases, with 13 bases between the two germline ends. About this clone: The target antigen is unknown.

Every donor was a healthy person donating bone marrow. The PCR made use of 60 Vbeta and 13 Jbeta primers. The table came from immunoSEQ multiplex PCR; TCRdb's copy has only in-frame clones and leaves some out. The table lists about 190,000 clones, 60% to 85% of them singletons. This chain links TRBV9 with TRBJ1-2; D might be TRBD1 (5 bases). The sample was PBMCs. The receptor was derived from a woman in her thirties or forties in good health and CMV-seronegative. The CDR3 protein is CASSVDPGLRGYTF. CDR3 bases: TGTGCCAGCAGCGTAGATCCAGGGCTGCGTGGCTACACCTTC.